This TCR beta chain was captured in a study of T cells expressing NK-cell markers. The CDR3 sequence is 14 residues long. Per germline, CDR1 SNHLY and CDR2 FYNNEI. With the 5' RACE reads reprocessed, TCRdb shows one record per CDR3 protein and no DNA. Its clone listing holds about 390,000 distinct CDR3 sequences. The chain couples TRBV2 to TRBJ2-1; as DNA is missing, the TRBD2 call by TCRdb cannot be tested. This receptor was taken from a woman between 50 and 59 years old in good health. Input material: blood T cells: a sorted CD56 or NKG2C T cell subset, CD4+ or CD8+ T cells, or bulk PBMC T cells (not recorded which). Here the CDR3 reads CASRDLLGYNEQFF.